Reported below is one TCR beta chain. This receptor's antigen is unknown. Base quality data are lacking; no much larger clone is found one base away. For CDR1 and CDR2, the germline V gene (reference sequence) lists MNHNY and SVGAGI. The CDR3, cysteine through phenylalanine, is 14 amino acids long. Just the 42-base CDR3 DNA is kept, in frame starting at base 1. Trimming costs V 5 bases and J 5 bases, and their ends lie 13 bases apart. The data stem from a study of blood T cell repertoires in COVID-19 (dated by TCRdb to the early 2020s). General notes on the study: Collaborator samples came from the United States, Italy and Spain and covered acute and convalescent phases of COVID-19. The prospective study material was composed of cDNA or gDNA derived from T cells, B-cell-depleted T cells, or PBMCs. The dataset comprised deeply sampled blood TCRbeta repertoires from subjects exposed to, actively infected with, or recovered from COVID-19. The repertoires were released in a freely available public database meant as a resource for research on the immune response to SARS-CoV-2. The samples were drawn from the first 160 participants of the ongoing ImmuneRACE study and from 950 to 1,500 subjects provided by 6 global collaborators. Sample metadata almost always included a de-identified subject ID, COVID-19 status, age in years and sex. HLA class I and class II types, where available, came from metadata supplied by the sample provider rather than from assay-based typing.

A second Seattle source provided samples from volunteer blood donors who had recovered from COVID-19. The collaborating institutions used their own protocols to collect whole blood in K2EDTA tubes. For TCRbeta analysis, collaborators shipped samples in one of three forms: frozen whole blood, isolated PBMCs, or DNA extracted from either of those sample types. TCRbeta CDR3 regions were amplified from genomic DNA using the immunoSEQ Assay, a bias-controlled multiplex PCR. Turning to the authors' computational methods: The number of nucleated cells in each sample was estimated by amplification of reference gene primers within the assay. Sequence reads were collapsed and filtered to measure the absolute abundance of every unique TCRbeta CDR3 rearrangement. For each sample, productive Simpson clonality was calculated as the square root of Simpson's diversity index across productive rearrangements. TCRdb retrieved this table from immuneACCESS and kept in-frame rearrangements only. Not all clones are present; in checked studies, unresolved V genes account for under half, and no reason is known for the remainder. V, J and clone size are those of that table, while D and trimming were read from the DNA. The sample profile shows some 200,000 clones; about 90% of them were found once. Approximately 12% of the sample is held by the ten biggest clonotypes.

What the research found in general, with its limitations: The quantity of clinical and demographic metadata differed by source and by participant and was supplied without curation.

Sequences were obtained from peripheral blood. The TCR sequence derives from a woman in her late teens or twenties who had recovered from COVID-19. The chain employs TRBV6-6 and TRBJ2-1; the D gene is perhaps TRBD2, from 5 matching bases. Here the CDR3 is given as CASSPLGPNNEQFF. The nucleotides read TGTGCCAGCAGTCCACTAGGACCTAACAATGAGCAGTTCTTC.